The present T cell receptor (beta chain) was sequenced within a study of patients and donors after allogeneic stem cell transplantation. This clonotype was recorded a few times. The CDR3 consists of 15 residues. Germline CDR1 reads DFQATT; CDR2 reads SNEGSKA (reference sequence). Trimming took off 1 base at V and 5 bases at J, with 12 bases between the two ends. TCRdb re-derived calls from the RT-PCR reads in MiXCR, one entry per CDR3 protein. The repertoire consists of about 960,000 distinct CDR3 sequences, with around 17% occurring once and the leading ten covering around 5.5%. V is TRBV20-1 and J is TRBJ1-6; D is uncertain. The sequence was collected from a human donor who was either an allogeneic HSCT recipient or a stem cell or donor lymphocyte infusion donor (not recorded which). It is not recorded whose cells these are; they may come from a transplant donor. The sequenced sample was blood, either unsorted or a sorted T cell fraction (not recorded which). The CDR3 region is CSARAQGRNNSPLHF. CDR3 DNA: TGCAGTGCTAGAGCCCAAGGACGGAATAATTCACCCCTCCACTTT.